These 27 T cell receptor beta chains came from one sample sequenced in a study of identical twins. MiXCR was run by TCRdb on the 5' RACE reads, yielding one entry per CDR3 protein. The sample records about 220,000 distinct CDR3 sequences, 5.5% to 7.5% being singletons. These data were also reused for a study on T cells expressing NK-cell markers.

The sample comprised CD8+ T cells sorted from blood. The receptors were gathered from a woman aged 18-29 years in good health.

CDR3: CASSRKRGHRTDTQYF. In DNA, the CDR3 is TGTGCCAGCAGCCGAAAGCGGGGGCACCGCACAGATACGCAGTATTTT. V is TRBV11-2 and J is TRBJ2-3; 8 bases match TRBD2. The CDR3 runs 16 residues. After removal of 5 bases from V and 1 base from J, the junction contained 8 bases not matched to a gene. CDR1 is SGHAT, CDR2 FQNNGV, per germline. The entire variable domain, with the rest obtained from reference TRBV11-2 and TRBJ2-3, is as follows: EAGVAQSPRYKIIEKRQSVAFWCNPISGHATLYWYQQILGQGPKLLIQFQNNGVVDDSQLPKDRFSAERLKGVDSTLKIQPAKLEDSAVYLCASSRKRGHRTDTQYFGPGTRLTVL.

This clonotype showed up just a few times. V usage is TRBV27 and J usage is TRBJ1-4; no clear D. Between the trimmed V and J ends, which lost 0 bases and 0 bases, there was a span of 8 bases. Germline assignment: CDR1 MNHEY and CDR2 SMNVEV (reference sequence). This CDR3 comprises 16 residues. This chain's CDR3 is CASSLSGYATNEKLFF. The CDR3 DNA is TGTGCCAGCAGTTTATCCGGGTATGCAACTAATGAAAAACTGTTTTTT.

The chain couples TRBV6-2 or TRBV6-3 to TRBJ2-7; 9 nucleotides align to TRBD2. The V gene end was trimmed by 0 bases and the J gene end by 5 bases; junction bases not matched to a gene: 8. The CDR3 contains 16 residues. Germline values: CDR1 MNHEY, CDR2 SVGEGT. The CDR3 bases are TGTGCCAGCAGTTACTCGACTCGCGGGAGGGCCCACGAGCAGTACTTC. Translating gives CASSYSTRGRAHEQYF.

The V gene is TRBV7-9, the J gene TRBJ1-1; no clear D gene. This CDR3 spans 16 amino acids. In germline, CDR1 is SEHNR, CDR2 FQNEAQ (reference sequence). Trimming left V 5 bases short and J 0 bases short, with 16 bases between. CDR3 coding DNA: TGTGCCAGCAGCCCTCTCCCCGGCGGAATGAACACTGAAGCTTTCTTT. It is translated as CASSPLPGGMNTEAFF.

This clonotype was detected many times. The gene calls are TRBV30 and TRBJ2-7; D is uncertain. Looked up from germline, CDR1 is GTSNPN and CDR2 is SVGIG (reference sequence). This CDR3 spans 10 amino acids. Trimming took off 2 bases at V and 3 bases at J, with 2 bases between the two ends. CDR3 coding DNA: TGTGCCTGGAGTAGCTACGAGCAGTACTTC. Its protein is CAWSSYEQYF.

This clonotype came up a few times. V is TRBV20-1 and J is TRBJ1-2; 9 bases map to TRBD1. The germline V gene has CDR1 DFQATT and CDR2 SNEGSKA (reference sequence). Losses at the gene ends were 3 bases for V and 7 bases for J; bases not matched to a gene: 6. The CDR3 has 13 amino acids. The CDR3 region is CSARGDRVAGYTF. The CDR3 region has the DNA TGCAGTGCTAGGGGGGACAGGGTGGCTGGCTACACCTTC.

There are a few counts of this clonotype. The chain carries TRBV18 and TRBJ2-5; D unclear. From germline, CDR1 is KGHSH and CDR2 LQKENI. The CDR3 has 12 residues. V was clipped by 4 bases and J by 0 bases, with 3 bases between them. CDR3 sequence reads: CASSRNQETQYF. CDR3 sequence (DNA): TGTGCCAGCTCACGAAACCAAGAGACCCAGTACTTC.

The chain is built from TRBV6-2 or TRBV6-3 and TRBJ2-7; D ambiguous. Germline-derived CDR1 and CDR2 are MNHEY and SVGEGT. The CDR3 has 13 amino acids. V lost 6 bases and J lost 4, with 13 bases in between. The CDR3 bases are TGTGCCAGCAGGGCTCATCGGGCATACGAGCAGTACTTC. Encoded protein: CASRAHRAYEQYF.

This clonotype was seen only a few times. V is TRBV5-6 and J is TRBJ1-1; a possible D gene is TRBD1 (6 bases). The CDR3 extends over 15 amino acids. Deletions cut 4 bases from V and 2 bases from J, with 15 bases between. Germline CDR1 and CDR2: SGHDT and YYEEEE. The CDR3 coding sequence is TGTGCCAGCAGCCTTCTGGGGGGCAGAAACACTGAAGCTTTCTTT. Its protein is CASSLLGGRNTEAFF.

Ten or more counts support this clonotype. This chain connects TRBV15 to TRBJ2-1, with 9 bases that match TRBD2. There are 15 residues in the CDR3. With V trimmed by 5 bases and J by 2 bases, 4 bases remained unmatched. Germline CDR1 and CDR2: LNHNV and YYDKDF (reference sequence). The CDR3 region has the DNA TGTGCCACCAGCTTGCGGGGGGGGGCCTACAATGAGCAGTTCTTC. It yields the protein CATSLRGGAYNEQFF.

The rearrangement links TRBV7-9 to TRBJ1-6; D is undetermined. The CDR3 contains 14 residues. Germline CDR1 SEHNR, CDR2 FQNEAQ (reference sequence). The V and J ends lost 5 bases and 4 bases respectively, with 9 bases between them. The CDR3 is CASSEPDYNSPLHF. The CDR3 DNA sequence: TGTGCCAGCAGCGAGCCAGATTATAATTCACCCCTCCACTTT.

The table lists this clonotype with a few counts. The rearrangement links TRBV29-1 to TRBJ1-2, with D maybe TRBD1 (5 bases). This CDR3 contains 13 residues. Germline lookup yields CDR1 SQVTM and CDR2 ANQGSEA. V was shortened by 2 bases and J by 2 bases, with 9 bases between the two germline ends. The CDR3 reads CSVELRQNYGYTF. CDR3 nucleotides: TGCAGCGTTGAACTCAGACAGAACTATGGCTACACCTTC. The full variable domain, with the rest looked up from reference TRBV29-1 and TRBJ1-2, is SAVISQKPSRDICQRGTSLTIQCQVDSQVTMMFWYRQQPGQSLTLIATANQGSEATYESGFVIDKFPISRPNLTFSTLTVSNMSPEDSSIYLCSVELRQNYGYTFGSGTRLTVV.

The chain recombines TRBV12-5 with TRBJ2-1, with TRBD2 identical over 12 bases. J was trimmed by 7 bases and V by 6 bases; bases with no gene match: 13. Per germline, CDR1 LGHNT and CDR2 FRNRAP. The CDR3 spans 17 residues. CDR3 amino acids: CASGTSRTSGVRNEQFF. In DNA, the CDR3 is TGTGCTAGTGGAACCTCCAGGACTAGCGGGGTGCGGAATGAGCAGTTCTTC.

This clonotype has more than one count but fewer than ten. V gene TRBV11-2 combines with J gene TRBJ2-1; TRBD2 matches 9 bases. Germline V gene sequence: CDR1 SGHAT, CDR2 FQNNGV. This CDR3 contains 19 residues. J was trimmed by 3 bases and V by 1 base; bases with no gene match: 13. CDR3 sequence reads: CASSLVGLRREGVYNEQFF. Here the CDR3 DNA reads TGTGCCAGCAGCTTAGTTGGCTTGAGGCGGGAGGGTGTCTACAATGAGCAGTTCTTC.

The chain uses TRBV9 and TRBJ2-6; 12 bases match TRBD2. The CDR3 has 19 residues. Unmatched junction bases numbered 7, after V lost 3 bases and J lost 0 bases. The germline CDR1 and CDR2 sequences are SGDLS and YYNGEE. This CDR3 reads CASSARLAGDSSGANVLTF. CDR3 bases: TGTGCCAGCAGCGCCAGACTAGCGGGGGACAGCTCTGGGGCCAACGTCCTGACTTTC.

This clonotype was observed a few times. V is TRBV5-1 and J is TRBJ2-2; 9 bases agree with TRBD1. The CDR3 is 20 residues long. CDR1 and CDR2 (germline): SGHRS, YFSETQ. Trimming took 4 bases from V and 6 from J; bases not matched to a gene: 22. The CDR3 sequence is CASSPWDRTGVLILAGELFF. In DNA form, the CDR3 reads TGCGCCAGCAGCCCCTGGGACAGGACAGGGGTTTTGATATTGGCCGGGGAGCTGTTTTTT.

This clonotype has more than one count but fewer than ten. This rearrangement joins TRBV7-9 to TRBJ1-4; maybe TRBD1 (6 bases). Germline CDR1 is SEHNR and CDR2 is FQNEAQ (reference sequence). CDR3 length: 16 residues. Trimming removed 6 bases from V and 7 bases from J, with 21 bases in between. The CDR3 sequence is CASSLDRSLGAEKLFF. The CDR3 bases are TGTGCCAGCAGTCTTGACAGGTCCCTCGGGGCTGAAAAACTGTTTTTT.

This clonotype occurred a few times. V gene TRBV12-3 or TRBV12-4 combines with J gene TRBJ2-3; 11 bases fit TRBD2. The CDR3 is made up of 18 amino acids. V was clipped by 2 bases and J by 0 bases; unmatched bases: 7. CDR3 nucleotide sequence: TGTGCCAGCAGTTTAAGTAGCGGGAGGGCCTCTAGCACAGATACGCAGTATTTT. As protein: CASSLSSGRASSTDTQYF.

V is TRBV9 and J is TRBJ1-1; D remains unclear. Between the trimmed V and J ends, which lost 0 bases and 0 bases, there was a span of 6 bases. CDR1 and CDR2 (germline): SGDLS, YYNGEE. The CDR3 is 14 residues long. For the CDR3, the DNA is TGTGCCAGCAGCGTAGGCTCGGTGAACACTGAAGCTTTCTTT. Its protein product is CASSVGSVNTEAFF.

V gene TRBV4-2 combines with J gene TRBJ2-2, with 7 bases aligning to TRBD2. The V gene end was trimmed by 4 bases and the J gene end by 4 bases; junction bases not matched to a gene: 6. The CDR3 loop spans 15 amino acids. The V gene's germline CDR1 is LGHNA and CDR2 YNFKEQ. CDR3 nucleotides: TGTGCCAGCAGCCCTCGACTAGCAGTCACCGGGGAGCTGTTTTTT. Translating it yields CASSPRLAVTGELFF.

This clonotype was seen only a few times. This chain connects TRBV5-1 to TRBJ2-2; TRBD2 might be the D (6 bases). The germline gives CDR1 SGHRS, CDR2 YFSETQ. The CDR3 runs 15 residues. Trimming took off 2 bases at V and 4 bases at J, with 12 bases between the two ends. CDR3 sequence (DNA): TGCGCCAGCAGCTTCCGGGGACTTTCCACCGGGGAGCTGTTTTTT. It translates to CASSFRGLSTGELFF.

The genes are TRBV27 and TRBJ2-3, with TRBD2 identical over 12 bases. Germline CDR1 is MNHEY and CDR2 is SMNVEV (reference sequence). The CDR3 is 19 amino acids. Losses at the gene ends were 6 bases for V and 4 bases for J; bases not matched to a gene: 17. The DNA for the CDR3 is TGTGCCAGCAGGCGGGACGGAGCATCTAGCGGGAGGGCTTCAGATACGCAGTATTTT. It encodes CASRRDGASSGRASDTQYF.

This clonotype showed up many times. The rearrangement joins TRBV12-3 or TRBV12-4 to TRBJ1-2; weak D call: TRBD1 (5 bases). The CDR3 loop spans 15 amino acids. Trimming removed 6 bases at V and 5 bases at J, with 19 bases between. The CDR3 loop is CASSRGAPTGYGYTF. CDR3 bases: TGTGCCAGCAGCCGAGGGGCTCCCACGGGGTATGGCTACACCTTC.

The chain is built from TRBV27 and TRBJ1-6; 7 bases fit TRBD1. The junction had 6 bases not matched to a gene; V was cut back by 8 bases and J by 8 bases. This CDR3 region has 13 residues. Germline V gives CDR1 MNHEY, CDR2 SMNVEV (reference sequence). For the CDR3, the DNA is TGTGCCAGCGGAGGACAGGCATATTCACCCCTCCACTTT. It encodes CASGGQAYSPLHF.

V usage is TRBV27 and J usage is TRBJ2-5, with D perhaps TRBD1 or TRBD2 (5 bases each). The germline gives CDR1 MNHEY, CDR2 SMNVEV (reference sequence). The V gene lost 6 bases and the J gene lost 4 bases, with 24 bases spanning the gap. The CDR3 consists of 17 residues. This chain's CDR3 is CASRNGAGTRGAETQYF. CDR3 sequence (DNA): TGTGCCAGCAGAAACGGAGCCGGGACCCGAGGGGCAGAGACCCAGTACTTC.

The CDR3 region has the DNA TGTGCCAGCAGAACACTAGCGGGGGGCGGGGAGCAGTACTTC. Its translation is CASRTLAGGGEQYF. This chain connects TRBV5-6 to TRBJ2-7; 12 bases are a match to TRBD2. Germline lookup yields CDR1 SGHDT and CDR2 YYEEEE. The CDR3 is 14 residues long. Trimming took 5 bases from V and 7 from J; bases not matched to a gene: 7.

There are many counts of this clonotype. V and J are TRBV5-1 and TRBJ2-1; tentatively, D is TRBD2 (7 bases). The CDR3 covers 15 residues. The germline V gene has CDR1 SGHRS and CDR2 YFSETQ. Trimming cost V 0 bases and J 7 bases, with 14 bases left between them. This chain's CDR3 is CASSLAAGARNEQFF. The CDR3 DNA follows: TGCGCCAGCAGCTTGGCCGCGGGGGCACGGAATGAGCAGTTCTTC.